Listed below are T cell receptor beta chains from one sample, sequenced in a study of blood T cell repertoires in COVID-19. Method: immunoSEQ multiplex PCR; TCRdb's copy keeps in-frame clones and lacks some. The sample lists approximately 320,000 clones; roughly 87% were seen once. Sequenced: PBMCs or T cells enriched from blood (not recorded which). These receptors all come from a woman younger than 35 who had recovered from COVID-19. The CDR3 runs from the conserved cysteine through the conserved F or W. The D gene is left open where the match is weak. For some rows the clone size is stated as once, few or many, or as a class when expanded; others skip it.

>TRBJ1-4|TRBD1|TRBV4-3|.
TGCGCCAGCAGCTCACGACAGGGTAATGAAAAACTGTTTTTT
CASSSRQGNEKLFF
>TRBJ2-5|TRBD2|TRBV2|.
TGTGCCAGCCTTCTAGCGGAAGAGACCCAGTACTTC
CASLLAEETQYF
>TRBJ2-7|TRBD2|TRBV3-1/TRBV3-2|.
TGTGCCAGCAGCCCCCGATGGGACAGGGGGCGCGAGGTGACTAGCGGGAGGGCCTTCGACGAGCAGTACTTC
CASSPRWDRGREVTSGRAFDEQYF
>TRBJ2-7|TRBD1|TRBV29-1|.
TGCAGCGGAGGACAGGGCGCCTACGAGCAGTACTTC
CSGGQGAYEQYF
>TRBJ2-3|.|TRBV19|.
TGTGCCAGTAGTGTCGAGCTCACAGATACGCAGTATTTT
CASSVELTDTQYF
>TRBJ1-5|.|TRBV7-2|once
TGTGCCAGCAGCCGAGAATACCCGGAGAGAGCGCATTTT
CASSREYPERAHF
>TRBJ2-7|.|TRBV19|.
TGTGCCAGTAGGGACAATAATCTTCCCTACGAGCAGTACTTC
CASRDNNLPYEQYF
>TRBJ2-1|.|TRBV23-1|.
TGCGCCAGCAGTCTAAGGTATGGGCAGGGTGGCCGTAATGAGCAGTTCTTC
CASSLRYGQGGRNEQFF
>TRBJ2-5|.|TRBV11-1|.
TGTGCCAGCAGCCATCCCAGGCGAGAGACCCAGTACTTC
CASSHPRRETQYF
>TRBJ2-3|.|TRBV7-9|.
TGTGCCAGCAGCTCTACGGCAGATACGCAGTATTTT
CASSSTADTQYF
>TRBJ1-5|.|TRBV5-5|.
TGTGCCAGCAGCTTTTCAGGGGATAGCAATCAGCCCCAGCATTTT
CASSFSGDSNQPQHF
>TRBJ1-4|.|TRBV28|.
TGTGCCAGCAGTTTATTGAACGAGAATGAAAAACTGTTTTTT
CASSLLNENEKLFF
>TRBJ1-3|TRBD1|TRBV7-6|.
TGTGCCAGCAGTCGGGACAGCGGAAACACCATATATTTT
CASSRDSGNTIYF
>TRBJ1-5|TRBD1|TRBV2|.
TGTGCCTTCGAGGGACAGACGTATAGCAATCAGCCCCAGCATTTT
CAFEGQTYSNQPQHF
>TRBJ1-2|.|TRBV6-1|.
TGTGCCAGCAGTGACAAGGCGACCGGGGACTATGGCTACACCTTC
CASSDKATGDYGYTF
>TRBJ2-3|.|TRBV5-1|.
TGCGCCAGCAGCCCGGCCGGGGTTTCCACAGATACGCAGTATTTT
CASSPAGVSTDTQYF
>TRBJ1-2|TRBD1|TRBV7-6|.
TGTGCCAGCAGCCTCCGCGGGGGGACAGAATATGGCTACACCTTC
CASSLRGGTEYGYTF
>TRBJ2-3|TRBD2|TRBV11-3|.
TGTGCCAGCAGCGGCAGCACAGGAGCGGGACCGGATACGCAGTATTTT
CASSGSTGAGPDTQYF
>TRBJ1-1|.|TRBV11-3|.
TGTGCCAGCAGCTTGAGCCGGGTGAACACTGAAGCTTTCTTT
CASSLSRVNTEAFF
>TRBJ1-1|.|TRBV7-8|.
TGTGCCAGCAGCTTAGTCTCCGGGCCAGGGGTGGGAACTGAAGCTTTCTTT
CASSLVSGPGVGTEAFF
>TRBJ1-1|TRBD1|TRBV7-9|.
TGTGCCAGCAGGAGACAGGGAGCCCCGAACACTGAAGCTTTCTTT
CASRRQGAPNTEAFF
>TRBJ1-2|TRBD1|TRBV7-9|once
TGTGCCAGCAGCTGGGGACAGAGAGGCTACACCTTC
CASSWGQRGYTF
>TRBJ1-3|.|TRBV6-1|.
TGTGCCAGCAGTGAATACACCATCTCTGGAAACACCATATATTTT
CASSEYTISGNTIYF
>TRBJ2-7|.|TRBV27|.
TGTGCCAGCACCCAAAGGAAAGAATTGAAGCCCGAAACAGGGCTCGAGCAGTACTTC
CASTQRKELKPETGLEQYF
>TRBJ1-1|TRBD1|TRBV5-6|.
TGTGCCAGCAGCTTGGACAGGGGATTCACTGAAGCTTTCTTT
CASSLDRGFTEAFF